One sample yielded the 2 T cell receptor beta chains listed below, sequenced in a study of T cells in Graves' hyperthyroidism and ophthalmopathy. Amplified regions were TCR beta CDR3 sequences from RNA transcripts. A set of HTBI primers served as the primers for a first-round RT-PCR of the TCR CDR3. TCRdb passed the multiplex PCR reads through MiXCR, listing each CDR3 protein once. The sample consists of 400,000 to 450,000 distinct CDR3 sequences, 14% to 15% of them appearing once. The source material was blood. These TCRs come from a man aged 18 to 35 with Graves' ophthalmopathy.

This clonotype occurred many times. This chain connects TRBV5-6 to TRBJ1-2; D ambiguous. Trimming took 1 base from V and 4 from J, leaving 11 bases between them. The V gene's germline CDR1 is SGHDT and CDR2 YYEEEE. This CDR3 has 14 amino acids. In DNA, the CDR3 is TGTGCCAGCAGCTTGTGGCGGGCCGGCTATGGCTACACCTTC. It is translated as CASSLWRAGYGYTF.

The genes are TRBV19 and TRBJ2-2; 9 bases fit TRBD2. The V gene end was trimmed by 5 bases and the J gene end by 6 bases; junction bases not matched to a gene: 10. Germline assignment: CDR1 LNHDA and CDR2 SQIVND (reference sequence). The CDR3 has 16 amino acids. The CDR3: CASSWRGGATAGELFF. In nucleotides, the CDR3 is TGTGCCAGTAGTTGGCGGGGGGGCGCGACAGCCGGGGAGCTGTTTTTT.